This note documents a single T cell receptor (beta chain) sequence. This entry belongs to a study of STAT5B mutations in CD4+ large granular lymphocyte leukemia. The table came from immunoSEQ multiplex PCR; TCRdb's copy has only in-frame clones and leaves some out. The data contain 35,000 to 40,000 clones, almost 85% of them singletons. Germline-derived CDR1 and CDR2 are MNHEY and SVGAGI. Trimming at V came to 5 bases and at J to 0 bases, leaving 2 bases not matched to a gene. The CDR3 runs to 14 residues. The genes are TRBV6-5 and TRBJ1-2, with 8 nucleotides matching TRBD1. The receptor was derived from a human donor in good health. Sequencing used CD4+ T cells from blood buffy coats. CDR3 DNA sequence: TGTGCCAGCAGTCCGGGACAGGCTAACTATGGCTACACCTTC. The encoded protein is CASSPGQANYGYTF.